A selection of T cell receptor beta chains follows, all from one sample in a study of cytomegalovirus exposure and HLA in healthy donors. Clones were read by immunoSEQ multiplex PCR, and TCRdb kept only the in-frame ones, dropping some. Seen here are some 150,000 clones, 70% to 80% observed once, and the top ten hold about 4.6%. The sequenced sample consisted of PBMCs. These receptors all come from a man aged 40-49 years in good health and CMV-seronegative. CDR3s include the opening cysteine and the closing phenylalanine or tryptophan. The D gene is left open where the match is weak. Only part of the rows carry a size: once, few, many, or a class if the clone is expanded.

CDR3 length: 14; J gene: TRBJ2-2; clone size: few; D gene: .; V gene: TRBV5-1; CDR3 protein: CASSPGVNTGELFF; CDR3 DNA: TGCGCCAGCAGCCCGGGAGTAAACACCGGGGAGCTGTTTTTT
CDR3 length: 12; J gene: TRBJ1-6; clone size: .; D gene: .; V gene: TRBV27; CDR3 protein: CASSLNGGPLHF; CDR3 DNA: TGTGCCAGCAGTTTGAACGGGGGACCCCTCCACTTT
CDR3 length: 15; J gene: TRBJ1-4; clone size: .; D gene: .; V gene: TRBV21-1; CDR3 protein: CASRAGGTFNEKLFF; CDR3 DNA: TGTGCCAGCAGGGCAGGGGGAACGTTTAATGAAAAACTGTTTTTT
CDR3 length: 14; J gene: TRBJ2-1; clone size: .; D gene: TRBD2; V gene: TRBV2; CDR3 protein: CASSSGLGGNEQFF; CDR3 DNA: TGTGCCAGCAGCTCGGGACTAGGGGGGAATGAGCAGTTCTTC
CDR3 length: 15; J gene: TRBJ2-1; clone size: .; D gene: TRBD1; V gene: TRBV5-6; CDR3 protein: CASSGFGQGYNEQFF; CDR3 DNA: TGTGCCAGCTCCGGGTTTGGACAGGGATACAATGAGCAGTTCTTC
CDR3 length: 16; J gene: TRBJ2-3; clone size: .; D gene: .; V gene: TRBV9; CDR3 protein: CASSVALGLGTDTQYF; CDR3 DNA: TGTGCCAGCAGCGTAGCTCTTGGACTCGGCACAGATACGCAGTATTTT
CDR3 length: 15; J gene: TRBJ1-3; clone size: few; D gene: .; V gene: TRBV6-5; CDR3 protein: CASSYSRGSGNTIYF; CDR3 DNA: TGTGCCAGCAGTTACTCGAGAGGGTCTGGAAACACCATATATTTT
CDR3 length: 14; J gene: TRBJ1-1; clone size: .; D gene: .; V gene: TRBV4-2; CDR3 protein: CASSQVSTAAEAFF; CDR3 DNA: TGTGCCAGCAGCCAAGTAAGTACAGCGGCTGAAGCTTTCTTT
CDR3 length: 14; J gene: TRBJ2-7; clone size: .; D gene: TRBD1; V gene: TRBV13; CDR3 protein: CASSFGTGAYEQYF; CDR3 DNA: TGTGCCAGCAGCTTCGGGACAGGGGCCTACGAGCAGTACTTC
CDR3 length: 15; J gene: TRBJ2-5; clone size: .; D gene: .; V gene: TRBV27; CDR3 protein: CASTQTGDLHETQYF; CDR3 DNA: TGTGCCAGCACCCAGACAGGAGACCTTCATGAGACCCAGTACTTC
CDR3 length: 13; J gene: TRBJ2-1; clone size: few; D gene: .; V gene: TRBV7-2; CDR3 protein: CASVEGSYNEQFF; CDR3 DNA: TGTGCCAGCGTGGAGGGTTCCTACAATGAGCAGTTCTTC
CDR3 length: 17; J gene: TRBJ2-6; clone size: .; D gene: .; V gene: TRBV27; CDR3 protein: CASSPGSAGPGANVLTF; CDR3 DNA: TGTGCCAGCAGTCCTGGCTCGGCGGGGCCTGGGGCCAACGTCCTGACTTTC
CDR3 length: 14; J gene: TRBJ2-7; clone size: .; D gene: .; V gene: TRBV27; CDR3 protein: CASSQGTRGFEQYF; CDR3 DNA: TGTGCCAGCAGTCAAGGGACAAGGGGCTTCGAGCAGTACTTC
CDR3 length: 13; J gene: TRBJ1-5; clone size: .; D gene: .; V gene: TRBV18; CDR3 protein: CASSESPQAPQHF; CDR3 DNA: TGTGCCAGCTCAGAATCCCCCCAGGCACCCCAGCATTTT
CDR3 length: 16; J gene: TRBJ1-3; clone size: .; D gene: .; V gene: TRBV6-1; CDR3 protein: CASSDTGFLRGNTIYF; CDR3 DNA: TGTGCCAGCAGTGATACAGGTTTTCTGAGGGGAAACACCATATATTTT
CDR3 length: 14; J gene: TRBJ2-1; clone size: .; D gene: .; V gene: TRBV30; CDR3 protein: CAWSYRVSYNEQFF; CDR3 DNA: TGTGCCTGGAGTTACAGGGTTTCCTACAATGAGCAGTTCTTC
CDR3 length: 17; J gene: TRBJ2-3; clone size: once; D gene: TRBD2; V gene: TRBV5-5; CDR3 protein: CASSLDASGVSTDTQYF; CDR3 DNA: TGTGCCAGCAGCTTGGATGCTAGCGGGGTTAGCACAGATACGCAGTATTTT
CDR3 length: 14; J gene: TRBJ1-1; clone size: .; D gene: TRBD1; V gene: TRBV6-5; CDR3 protein: CASSYLGQGAEAFF; CDR3 DNA: TGTGCCAGCAGTTACTTGGGACAGGGGGCGGAAGCTTTCTTT
CDR3 length: 15; J gene: TRBJ2-1; clone size: .; D gene: TRBD2; V gene: TRBV7-2; CDR3 protein: CASSLERGPYNEQFF; CDR3 DNA: TGTGCCAGCAGCCTTGAGCGGGGCCCCTACAATGAGCAGTTCTTC
CDR3 length: 15; J gene: TRBJ2-1; clone size: .; D gene: .; V gene: TRBV30; CDR3 protein: CAWSKGGGLYNEQFF; CDR3 DNA: TGTGCCTGGAGTAAGGGTGGCGGGTTATACAATGAGCAGTTCTTC
CDR3 length: 13; J gene: TRBJ2-3; clone size: .; D gene: TRBD1; V gene: TRBV6-1; CDR3 protein: CASPGTGVDTQYF; CDR3 DNA: TGTGCCAGCCCCGGGACAGGGGTGGATACGCAGTATTTT
CDR3 length: 16; J gene: TRBJ2-7; clone size: .; D gene: TRBD2; V gene: TRBV18; CDR3 protein: CASSPTGGGLSYEQYF; CDR3 DNA: TGTGCCAGCTCACCAACGGGCGGGGGGCTCTCCTACGAGCAGTACTTC
CDR3 length: 15; J gene: TRBJ1-6; clone size: .; D gene: TRBD1; V gene: TRBV2; CDR3 protein: CASSGTGTGNSPLHF; CDR3 DNA: TGTGCCAGCAGTGGAACCGGGACAGGGAATTCACCCCTCCACTTT
CDR3 length: 17; J gene: TRBJ2-7; clone size: .; D gene: .; V gene: TRBV7-3; CDR3 protein: CASSPSRGGRASYEQYF; CDR3 DNA: TGTGCCAGCAGCCCCTCCAGGGGCGGCAGAGCCTCCTACGAGCAGTACTTC
CDR3 length: 14; J gene: TRBJ2-2; clone size: .; D gene: TRBD2; V gene: TRBV5-1; CDR3 protein: CASSPGTSPGELFF; CDR3 DNA: TGCGCCAGCAGCCCCGGGACTAGCCCCGGGGAGCTGTTTTTT
CDR3 length: 13; J gene: TRBJ1-2; clone size: once; D gene: .; V gene: TRBV6-6; CDR3 protein: CASSFGFNYGYTF; CDR3 DNA: TGTGCCAGCAGTTTTGGCTTTAACTATGGCTACACCTTC
CDR3 length: 14; J gene: TRBJ1-2; clone size: .; D gene: .; V gene: TRBV19; CDR3 protein: CASSSTGVNYGYTF; CDR3 DNA: TGTGCCAGTAGTTCGACAGGCGTAAACTATGGCTACACCTTC
CDR3 length: 11; J gene: TRBJ2-1; clone size: .; D gene: .; V gene: TRBV2; CDR3 protein: CASRRTLEQFF; CDR3 DNA: TGTGCCAGCAGAAGGACACTAGAGCAGTTCTTC
CDR3 length: 17; J gene: TRBJ2-7; clone size: .; D gene: TRBD1; V gene: TRBV7-8; CDR3 protein: CASSLRRLDRVTYEQYF; CDR3 DNA: TGTGCCAGCAGCCTAAGGAGGCTAGACAGGGTTACCTACGAGCAGTACTTC